Shown below are 4 T cell receptor beta chains from a single sample sequenced in a study. TCRdb re-called the RT-PCR reads through MiXCR, storing one row per CDR3 protein. The profile covers about 680,000 distinct CDR3 sequences, with approximately 15% appearing a single time and about 3.9% taken by the ten largest. Sequenced sample: memory CD4+ T cells from blood. The receptor set was obtained from a female donor in good health, serving as a healthy control.

The chain links TRBV7-8 to TRBJ2-7; 9 bases fit TRBD2. Trimming cost V 5 bases and J 2 bases; bases outside gene matches: 10. Germline values: CDR1 SGHVS, CDR2 FQNEAQ. This CDR3 is 16 amino acids long. Here the CDR3 DNA reads TGTGCCAGCAGCCCCTACAGGCTAGCGGGGACCTACGAGCAGTACTTC. This translates into CASSPYRLAGTYEQYF.

This clonotype has only a few counts. This chain connects TRBV7-8 to TRBJ2-3, with D possibly matching TRBD2 (5 bases). The germline CDR1 and CDR2 sequences are SGHVS and FQNEAQ. The length of the CDR3 is 15 residues. Deletions cut 1 base from V and 4 bases from J, with 12 bases between. The CDR3 region has the DNA TGTGCCAGCAGCTTAGAGCTGGTGCGGGCAGATACGCAGTATTTT. Residues: CASSLELVRADTQYF.

This chain links TRBV27 with TRBJ2-5; D is possibly TRBD1 (6 bases). Germline CDR1 and CDR2: MNHEY and SMNVEV (reference sequence). This CDR3 contains 13 residues. The germline V and J ends were trimmed by 4 bases and 3 bases, with 9 bases remaining between them. The CDR3 nucleotides are TGTGCCAGCAGTTCGTGGACAGAAGAGACCCAGTACTTC. Protein product: CASSSWTEETQYF.

This clonotype was recorded a few times. The chain uses TRBV7-9 and TRBJ2-1; 9 bases fit TRBD1. There are 16 residues in the CDR3. Germline-derived CDR1 and CDR2 are SEHNR and FQNEAQ (reference sequence). V lost 5 bases, J lost 5 bases, and 10 bases stayed unmatched. The CDR3 DNA follows: TGTGCCAGCAGCCATACAGGGGGCGTGCGGGACAATGAGCAGTTCTTC. Protein sequence: CASSHTGGVRDNEQFF.